These T cell receptor beta chains were read from a single sample in a study of T cells after yellow fever vaccination. TCRdb ran MiXCR on the 5' RACE reads and lists one entry per CDR3 protein. The top ten hold 15% of the sample, which has about 400,000 distinct CDR3 sequences, 6.2% seen once. Sequencing was performed on PBMCs, taken 5 days after the yellow fever booster vaccination. The receptors come from a man aged 30 to 45 who received the YFV17D yellow fever vaccine. Each CDR3 is given with its conserved first and last residue. Fields, in order: CDR3 DNA, CDR3 protein, D gene, clone size, V gene, J gene. D genes are given only for firm matches. Expanded clones get a size class; other rows say once, few or many, or leave the size out.

DNA: TGTGCCAGCAGCCCCCAGGGCGGCTTGAGCTCCTACGAGCAGTACTTC
CDR3: CASSPQGGLSSYEQYF
D: NA
size: many
V: TRBV7-2
J: TRBJ2-7

DNA: TGTGCCAGCAGTTTTGGGGGAGGGCCAGTTGTGGATACGCAGTATTTT
CDR3: CASSFGGGPVVDTQYF
D: TRBD2
size: NA
V: TRBV12-3/TRBV12-4
J: TRBJ2-3

DNA: TGTGCCAGCAGCCCAGCGGGAGCGTGGGAATCGTGGGAGACCCAGTACTTC
CDR3: CASSPAGAWESWETQYF
D: TRBD2
size: few
V: TRBV3-1
J: TRBJ2-5

DNA: TGTGCCAGTAGTACGGGGGTAGGGGGCATGAACACTGAAGCTTTCTTT
CDR3: CASSTGVGGMNTEAFF
D: TRBD1
size: few
V: TRBV19
J: TRBJ1-1

DNA: TGTGCCATTCAGCACGGAGAGACCCAGTACTTC
CDR3: CAIQHGETQYF
D: NA
size: many
V: TRBV27
J: TRBJ2-5

DNA: TGTGCCAGCAGTCTCCCGAGTCCCGACCCGGGGCAGTACTTC
CDR3: CASSLPSPDPGQYF
D: NA
size: many
V: TRBV12-3/TRBV12-4
J: TRBJ2-7

DNA: TGTGCCAGCAGTTCGGCAGGGGAGGGAGAGACCCAGTACTTC
CDR3: CASSSAGEGETQYF
D: NA
size: NA
V: TRBV28
J: TRBJ2-5

DNA: TGCGCCAGCAGCCAAGAAGTAGCAGGGGCTGGTGATACGCAGTATTTT
CDR3: CASSQEVAGAGDTQYF
D: NA
size: NA
V: TRBV4-3
J: TRBJ2-3

DNA: TGCAGTGCTGGACCTTCGACCTATAGCAATCAGCCCCAGCATTTT
CDR3: CSAGPSTYSNQPQHF
D: NA
size: NA
V: TRBV20-1
J: TRBJ1-5

DNA: TGCAGCGTTGAAGAGTTACAGGGAACGGCTTTCTTT
CDR3: CSVEELQGTAFF
D: NA
size: many
V: TRBV29-1
J: TRBJ1-1

DNA: TGTGCCAGCAGTTTTCAGGGACTTCATCAGCCCCAGCATTTT
CDR3: CASSFQGLHQPQHF
D: NA
size: many
V: TRBV12-3/TRBV12-4
J: TRBJ1-5

DNA: TGTGCCAGCAGTTACTTAGCGAGGGGGAAATACAATGAGCAGTTCTTC
CDR3: CASSYLARGKYNEQFF
D: NA
size: many
V: TRBV12-3/TRBV12-4
J: TRBJ2-1

DNA: TGTGCCAGCAGCCAAGGGACTAGGTACGGCAATGAGCAGTTCTTC
CDR3: CASSQGTRYGNEQFF
D: TRBD2
size: many
V: TRBV4-2
J: TRBJ2-1

DNA: TGTGCCAGCAGTTACGCGGGCGCCAATGAGCAGTTCTTC
CDR3: CASSYAGANEQFF
D: NA
size: NA
V: TRBV6-6
J: TRBJ2-1

DNA: TGCGCCAGCAGCCAAGAAGGAGCGGGAGGGTCGACCCAGTACTTC
CDR3: CASSQEGAGGSTQYF
D: TRBD2
size: many
V: TRBV4-1
J: TRBJ2-5

DNA: TGTGCCAGCAGACAACTGGCGGGCTCCTGGGAGAACATTCAGTACTTC
CDR3: CASRQLAGSWENIQYF
D: NA
size: NA
V: TRBV12-3/TRBV12-4
J: TRBJ2-4

DNA: TGTGCCAGCAGGCAGGGGGGGTCACCCCTCCACTTT
CDR3: CASRQGGSPLHF
D: TRBD1
size: many
V: TRBV27
J: TRBJ1-6

DNA: TGCGCCAGCAGCCCCGTAGCTTCGAGCTCCTACAATGAGCAGTTCTTC
CDR3: CASSPVASSSYNEQFF
D: NA
size: many
V: TRBV5-1
J: TRBJ2-1

DNA: TGCGCCAGCAAAGTGGGGATGGACGGGGCCAACGTCCTGACTTTC
CDR3: CASKVGMDGANVLTF
D: NA
size: NA
V: TRBV4-1
J: TRBJ2-6

DNA: TGTGCCACAAGGCAGGGGACCCACGAGCAGTACTTC
CDR3: CATRQGTHEQYF
D: NA
size: NA
V: TRBV10-3
J: TRBJ2-7

DNA: TGTGCTAGTGGTTTGGAGCGGGAAGATGAGCAGTTCTTC
CDR3: CASGLEREDEQFF
D: TRBD2
size: NA
V: TRBV12-5
J: TRBJ2-1

DNA: TGTGCCAGCAGTTCCCCCCCCGGACTAGCGGACTACAATGAGCAGTTCTTC
CDR3: CASSSPPGLADYNEQFF
D: TRBD2
size: many
V: TRBV6-5
J: TRBJ2-1